A single sample is the source of the 18 T cell receptor beta chains below, sequenced in a study of cytomegalovirus exposure and HLA in healthy donors. PCR employed 60 Vbeta and 13 Jbeta primers. TCRdb's copy holds only in-frame clones and misses some; the assay was immunoSEQ multiplex PCR. The profile shows roughly 250,000 clones, about four fifths of them singletons. Sequences were obtained from PBMCs. All receptors derive from a girl aged 2-10 years in good health and CMV-seronegative.

The rearrangement links TRBV6-1 to TRBJ2-7, with TRBD2 identical over 7 bases. V gave up 8 bases and J gave up 2 bases; unmatched junction bases: 3. Germline lookup yields CDR1 MNHNS and CDR2 SASEGT. The CDR3 spans 12 residues. CDR3 sequence (DNA): TGTGCCAGCGGACTAGTCCCCTACGAGCAGTACTTC. This sequence encodes CASGLVPYEQYF.

The V call is TRBV13, the J call TRBJ2-1; TRBD2 matches 10 bases. This CDR3 contains 15 residues. V lost 1 base, J lost 8 bases, and 5 bases stayed unmatched. Germline V lookup: CDR1 PRHDT, CDR2 FYEKMQ (reference sequence). CDR3 loop: CASSLASGGRHEQFF. CDR3 bases: TGTGCCAGCAGCTTAGCTAGCGGGGGCAGGCATGAGCAGTTCTTC.

As regards this clone: Other DNA sequences from this sample encode an identical CDR3 as well. V and J are TRBV28 and TRBJ2-5; the match to TRBD1 covers 11 bases. V shed 4 bases and J 0 bases; nucleotides not matched to a gene: 7. CDR1 and CDR2 from the germline V gene are MDHEN and SYDVKM. This CDR3 spans 17 amino acids. This chain's CDR3 is CASSSIRDRGYQETQYF. The CDR3 DNA sequence: TGTGCCAGCAGTTCGATAAGGGACAGGGGGTACCAAGAGACCCAGTACTTC.

The J gene is TRBJ1-2, the V gene TRBV28; TRBD1 is a possible D gene (5 bases). Per the germline V gene, CDR1 is MDHEN and CDR2 is SYDVKM. Trimming shortened V by 6 bases and J by 0 bases, and 20 bases separated the two germline ends. There are 17 residues in the CDR3. CDR3 bases: TGTGCCAGCAGCGTTATGGGCCTGGGGCAAACTAACTATGGCTACACCTTC. Its translation: CASSVMGLGQTNYGYTF.

The rearrangement links TRBV19 to TRBJ2-1; TRBD2 is a possible D gene (6 bases). The CDR3 consists of 13 residues. In germline, CDR1 is LNHDA, CDR2 SQIVND (reference sequence). Trimming took 3 bases from V and 7 from J, leaving 10 bases between them. The CDR3, as DNA: TGTGCCAGTAGTATGGGACTCCTAAATGAGCAGTTCTTC. Translation gives CASSMGLLNEQFF.

This chain links TRBV9 with TRBJ1-2; TRBD1 is a possible D gene (6 bases). CDR1 is SGDLS and CDR2 is YYNGEE in the germline V gene. CDR3 size: 13 residues. The germline V and J ends were trimmed by 4 bases and 2 bases, with 9 bases remaining between them. CDR3 nucleotides: TGTGCCAGCAGCCCTACAGGGAACTATGGCTACACCTTC. It specifies CASSPTGNYGYTF. Full variable domain (rest looked up from reference TRBV9 and TRBJ1-2): DSGVTQTPKHLITATGQRVTLRCSPRSGDLSVYWYQQSLDQGLQFLIQYYNGEERAKGNILERFSAQQFPDLHSELNLSSLELGDSALYFCASSPTGNYGYTFGSGTRLTVV.

A note on this clone: The junction differs from germline at one of its ends, possibly a read error. This same CDR3 is encoded by further DNA sequences in the sample. This chain uses TRBV30 with TRBJ2-6; tentatively, D is TRBD1 (6 bases). Germline CDR1 reads GTSNPN; CDR2 reads SVGIG (reference sequence). The CDR3 has 19 amino acids. The CDR3 reads CAWSVHPGTLASGANVLTF. CDR3 bases: TGCGCCTGGAGTGTACACCCCGGGACACTCGCCTCTGGGGCCAACGTCCTGACTTTC.

The V and J genes are TRBV19 and TRBJ2-1; TRBD2 is a possible D gene (5 bases). Trimming left V 6 bases short and J 3 bases short, with 12 bases between. In germline, CDR1 is LNHDA, CDR2 SQIVND (reference sequence). The CDR3 contains 14 residues. The CDR3 nucleotides are TGTGCCAGTAGGACCGGGATCGGCTACAATGAGCAGTTCTTC. Its protein is CASRTGIGYNEQFF.

The rearrangement joins TRBV7-9 to TRBJ1-2; D unclear. Germline CDR1 reads SEHNR; CDR2 reads FQNEAQ (reference sequence). The CDR3 runs 14 residues. V was clipped by 5 bases and J by 7 bases, with 17 bases between them. The CDR3 loop reads CASSPPRVRGGYTF. CDR3 sequence (DNA): TGTGCCAGCAGCCCACCGAGGGTCAGAGGTGGCTACACCTTC. Together with reference TRBV7-9 and TRBJ1-2, the CDR3 gives the full variable domain: DTGVSQNPRHKITKRGQNVTFRCDPISEHNRLYWYRQTLGQGPEFLTYFQNEAQLEKSRLLSDRFSAERPKGSFSTLEIQRTEQGDSAMYLCASSPPRVRGGYTFGSGTRLTVV.

The chain employs TRBV12-5 and TRBJ2-5; 9 positions match TRBD2. CDR3 length equals 16 residues. The V and J ends lost 0 bases and 3 bases, in that order; junction bases with no gene match: 5. Per the germline V gene, CDR1 is LGHNT and CDR2 is FRNRAP. The CDR3 loop is CASGLVLGGREETQYF. DNA of the CDR3: TGTGCTAGTGGTTTGGTACTTGGCGGGAGGGAAGAGACCCAGTACTTC. Based on the CDR3 plus reference TRBV12-5 and TRBJ2-5, the full variable domain is DARVTQTPRHKVTEMGQEVTMRCQPILGHNTVFWYRQTMMQGLELLAYFRNRAPLDDSGMPKDRFSAEMPDATLATLKIQPSEPRDSAVYFCASGLVLGGREETQYFGPGTRLLVL.

This clone was found a few times. The rearrangement links TRBV5-1 to TRBJ2-5, with D tentatively TRBD2 (6 bases). This CDR3 is built from 14 residues. The V and J ends lost 4 bases and 5 bases respectively, with 15 bases between them. The germline V gene has CDR1 SGHRS and CDR2 YFSETQ. DNA for the CDR3: TGCGCCAGCAGCGGGGGACTGGGCGAGGAGACCCAGTACTTC. Translation: CASSGGLGEETQYF.

This clone was observed a handful of times. V usage is TRBV6-5 and J usage is TRBJ2-1; D perhaps matches TRBD2 (5 bases). Trimming removed 6 bases at V and 7 bases at J, with 16 bases between. Germline V lookup: CDR1 MNHEY, CDR2 SVGAGI. The CDR3 loop spans 14 amino acids. CDR3 DNA sequence: TGTGCCAGCAGGAGCGGAGTGAAGTGGAATGAGCAGTTCTTC. It specifies CASRSGVKWNEQFF.

J is TRBJ2-3 and V is TRBV6-5, with 9 bases that match TRBD1. This CDR3 is 15 amino acids long. Germline V gene lookup returns CDR1 MNHEY and CDR2 SVGAGI. V dropped 7 bases and J dropped 0; count of bases not matched to a gene: 5. CDR3 region: CASNNRGLSTDTQYF. The CDR3 coding sequence is TGTGCCAGCAACAACAGGGGGCTCAGCACAGATACGCAGTATTTT.

V usage is TRBV2 and J usage is TRBJ2-3; 12 positions agree with TRBD2. Trimming removed 8 bases from V and 0 bases from J; junction bases left unmatched: 6. The germline V gene has CDR1 SNHLY and CDR2 FYNNEI. There are 16 residues in the CDR3. Here the CDR3 reads CASGRLAGVSTDTQYF. Written as DNA, the CDR3 is TGTGCCAGCGGCCGACTAGCGGGAGTTAGCACAGATACGCAGTATTTT.

The rearrangement joins TRBV2 to TRBJ2-7, with 8 nucleotides matching TRBD2. CDR3 length: 13 residues. Germline CDR1 and CDR2: SNHLY and FYNNEI. The V gene end was trimmed by 6 bases and the J gene end by 13 bases; junction bases not matched to a gene: 14. CDR3 DNA: TGTGCCAGCAGCAAACGATCGACGGGACTAGTTTACTTC. It encodes CASSKRSTGLVYF.

This clone was detected a few times. The chain links TRBV6-7 to TRBJ2-6, with 7 bases fitting TRBD1. TRBV6-7 has ORF status, its function being uncertain. Trimming cost V 4 bases and J 0 bases; bases outside gene matches: 9. The CDR3 consists of 18 residues. CDR3 amino acids: CASSSRDSSISGANVLTF. CDR3 nucleotides: TGTGCCAGCAGTTCACGGGACAGCAGTATCTCTGGGGCCAACGTCCTGACTTTC.

CDR3 nucleotide sequence: TGTGCCAGCTCACCACCGACAGGGATAGCTTTCTTT. This sequence encodes CASSPPTGIAFF. V and J are TRBV18 and TRBJ1-1; 7 bases map to TRBD1. The CDR3 extends over 12 amino acids. Germline V gene data show CDR1 as KGHSH and CDR2 as LQKENI. V lost 0 bases to trimming and J lost 10 bases; unmatched junction nucleotides: 2.

The chain combines TRBV4-1 with TRBJ2-7; 10 bases line up with TRBD1. There are 17 residues in the CDR3. V lost 1 base, J lost 3 bases, and 9 bases stayed unmatched. Germline V gives CDR1 MGHRA, CDR2 YSYEKL. The CDR3 nucleotides are TGCGCCAGCAGCCAAGCCGAAGGGGACAGGGGCTTCTACGAGCAGTACTTC. This sequence encodes CASSQAEGDRGFYEQYF.